These T cell receptor beta chains were read from a single sample in a study of T cell repertoires in cytomegalovirus infection. No antigen has been identified for these receptors. TCRdb re-derived calls from the reads in MiXCR, one entry per CDR3 protein. The sample yields some 920,000 distinct CDR3 sequences, around 32% seen once. The sample here was cultured CD8+ T cells from PBMCs, taken from culture after CMV antigen stimulation. The receptors were sampled from a human donor in good health (CMV status not recorded). Some clones in this sample may be carry-over from other donors' samples. Each CDR3 is given with its conserved first and last residue. Fields, in order: V gene, J gene, D gene, clone size, CDR3 DNA, CDR3 protein. A D gene is named only where the DNA matches it firmly. A clone size is listed for some rows: how often the clone was seen (once, few, many), or a class if it is expanded.

v_gene: TRBV7-2; j_gene: TRBJ2-1; d_gene: NA; abundance: many; CDR3nt: TGTGCCAGCAGCCTTCGGGACGGATACAATGAGCAGTTCTTC; CDR3aa: CASSLRDGYNEQFF
v_gene: TRBV4-1; j_gene: TRBJ1-5; d_gene: NA; abundance: few; CDR3nt: TGCGCCAGCAGCCAAGTTCCGTTAAGCAATCAGCCCCAGCATTTT; CDR3aa: CASSQVPLSNQPQHF
v_gene: TRBV12-3/TRBV12-4; j_gene: TRBJ1-2; d_gene: NA; abundance: NA; CDR3nt: TGTGCCAGCAGCAGTTTATTGCGTTATGGCTACACCTTC; CDR3aa: CASSSLLRYGYTF
v_gene: TRBV6-5; j_gene: TRBJ1-6; d_gene: TRBD1; abundance: NA; CDR3nt: TGTGCCAGCAGTTACTCGACAGGGGGATACTCACCCCTCCACTTT; CDR3aa: CASSYSTGGYSPLHF
v_gene: TRBV6-5; j_gene: TRBJ1-2; d_gene: TRBD1; abundance: few; CDR3nt: TGTGCCAGCAGACCCGCCGGGACAGGGCCTACCCTTAACTATGGCTACACCTTC; CDR3aa: CASRPAGTGPTLNYGYTF
v_gene: TRBV7-7; j_gene: TRBJ1-4; d_gene: TRBD1; abundance: NA; CDR3nt: TGTGCTAGCAGCCCTGGACAGGGTGAAAAACTGTTTTTT; CDR3aa: CASSPGQGEKLFF
v_gene: TRBV27; j_gene: TRBJ2-7; d_gene: NA; abundance: few; CDR3nt: TGTGCCAGCAGTTACGGACTCATGACTACGGGGGAGCAGTACTTC; CDR3aa: CASSYGLMTTGEQYF
v_gene: TRBV4-3; j_gene: TRBJ1-1; d_gene: NA; abundance: NA; CDR3nt: TGCGCCAGCAGCCAAGATCTAGGGGCGGAAGCTTTCTTT; CDR3aa: CASSQDLGAEAFF
v_gene: TRBV13; j_gene: TRBJ2-7; d_gene: TRBD2; abundance: NA; CDR3nt: TGTGCCAGCAGCCCCCGGGGGGGGGGAGGCGAGCAGTACTTC; CDR3aa: CASSPRGGGGEQYF
v_gene: TRBV24-1; j_gene: TRBJ2-1; d_gene: TRBD1; abundance: NA; CDR3nt: TGTGCCACCAGTGACCTGACAGGGGACACCTACAATGAGCAGTTCTTC; CDR3aa: CATSDLTGDTYNEQFF
v_gene: TRBV12-3/TRBV12-4; j_gene: TRBJ2-7; d_gene: TRBD1; abundance: many; CDR3nt: TGTGCCAGCAGTCCCGGTGCAGGGGGATCCTACGAGCAGTACTTC; CDR3aa: CASSPGAGGSYEQYF
v_gene: TRBV7-8; j_gene: TRBJ1-1; d_gene: NA; abundance: few; CDR3nt: TGTGCCAGCGCCCGGAGGGGGACTGAAGCTTTCTTT; CDR3aa: CASARRGTEAFF
v_gene: TRBV4-3; j_gene: TRBJ2-1; d_gene: NA; abundance: NA; CDR3nt: TGCGCCAGCAGCTATGTGGGCTCCTACAATGAGCAGTTCTTC; CDR3aa: CASSYVGSYNEQFF
v_gene: TRBV24-1; j_gene: TRBJ2-1; d_gene: NA; abundance: once; CDR3nt: TGTGCCACCCAGGGAACTGCAAATGAGCAGTTCTTC; CDR3aa: CATQGTANEQFF
v_gene: TRBV6-2/TRBV6-3; j_gene: TRBJ2-1; d_gene: NA; abundance: NA; CDR3nt: TGTGCCAGCAGTAAGTCGTCAGGGGCCTACAATGAGCAGTTCTTC; CDR3aa: CASSKSSGAYNEQFF
v_gene: TRBV20-1; j_gene: TRBJ1-5; d_gene: NA; abundance: NA; CDR3nt: TGCAGTGCTAGTCCGCTTAGCAATCAGCCCCAGCATTTT; CDR3aa: CSASPLSNQPQHF
v_gene: TRBV7-9; j_gene: TRBJ1-1; d_gene: TRBD1; abundance: NA; CDR3nt: TGTGCCAGCAGACCCGGGACAGGGATGAACACTGAAGCTTTCTTT; CDR3aa: CASRPGTGMNTEAFF
v_gene: TRBV6-5; j_gene: TRBJ2-7; d_gene: NA; abundance: NA; CDR3nt: TGTGCCAGCAGTTACAGGTCAGGGTATCTCTACGAGCAGTACTTC; CDR3aa: CASSYRSGYLYEQYF
v_gene: TRBV7-6; j_gene: TRBJ1-6; d_gene: NA; abundance: many; CDR3nt: TGTGCCAGCAGTCCCGACCCGGGGGGGAATTCACCCCTCCACTTT; CDR3aa: CASSPDPGGNSPLHF
v_gene: TRBV13; j_gene: TRBJ1-2; d_gene: NA; abundance: few; CDR3nt: TGTGCCAGCAGCTTATCTCGGGGTGACTATGGCTACACCTTC; CDR3aa: CASSLSRGDYGYTF
v_gene: TRBV27; j_gene: TRBJ2-5; d_gene: NA; abundance: few; CDR3nt: TGTGCCAGCATGGAGGGGGACCTCCAAGAGACCCAGTACTTC; CDR3aa: CASMEGDLQETQYF
v_gene: TRBV4-1; j_gene: TRBJ2-7; d_gene: NA; abundance: NA; CDR3nt: TGCGCCAGCAGCCTCACCCCGAGCTTCTACGAGCAGTACTTC; CDR3aa: CASSLTPSFYEQYF
v_gene: TRBV27; j_gene: TRBJ2-7; d_gene: NA; abundance: once; CDR3nt: TGTGCCAGTTCGACCAACTACGAGCAGTACTTC; CDR3aa: CASSTNYEQYF
v_gene: TRBV19; j_gene: TRBJ1-6; d_gene: NA; abundance: NA; CDR3nt: TGTGCCAGTAGTATCAGAGCCCGCCCCAATTCACCCCTCCACTTT; CDR3aa: CASSIRARPNSPLHF
v_gene: TRBV12-3/TRBV12-4; j_gene: TRBJ1-1; d_gene: NA; abundance: few; CDR3nt: TGTGCCAGCAGTTGGGACGCAGCGAACACTGAAGCTTTCTTT; CDR3aa: CASSWDAANTEAFF
v_gene: TRBV6-5; j_gene: TRBJ2-2; d_gene: NA; abundance: NA; CDR3nt: TGTGCCAGCAGTTACGGGTCAGTGAACACCGGGGAGCTGTTTTTT; CDR3aa: CASSYGSVNTGELFF
v_gene: TRBV10-3; j_gene: TRBJ2-7; d_gene: TRBD1; abundance: NA; CDR3nt: TGTGCCATCAGTGCCCCGGACAGGGGACTCTACGAGCAGTACTTC; CDR3aa: CAISAPDRGLYEQYF
v_gene: TRBV7-9; j_gene: TRBJ2-1; d_gene: TRBD1; abundance: few; CDR3nt: TGTGCCAGCAGCTTAGCAGGGGGCAAGCAGTTCTTC; CDR3aa: CASSLAGGKQFF
v_gene: TRBV15; j_gene: TRBJ1-5; d_gene: NA; abundance: once; CDR3nt: TGTGCCACCAGCAGAGATATGCAGGGTGGTCAGCCCCAGCATTTT; CDR3aa: CATSRDMQGGQPQHF
v_gene: TRBV7-6; j_gene: TRBJ1-3; d_gene: TRBD1; abundance: NA; CDR3nt: TGTGCCAGCAGCTCCCCCCCTCCGGGACAGGGTTACTCTGGAAACACCATATATTTT; CDR3aa: CASSSPPPGQGYSGNTIYF